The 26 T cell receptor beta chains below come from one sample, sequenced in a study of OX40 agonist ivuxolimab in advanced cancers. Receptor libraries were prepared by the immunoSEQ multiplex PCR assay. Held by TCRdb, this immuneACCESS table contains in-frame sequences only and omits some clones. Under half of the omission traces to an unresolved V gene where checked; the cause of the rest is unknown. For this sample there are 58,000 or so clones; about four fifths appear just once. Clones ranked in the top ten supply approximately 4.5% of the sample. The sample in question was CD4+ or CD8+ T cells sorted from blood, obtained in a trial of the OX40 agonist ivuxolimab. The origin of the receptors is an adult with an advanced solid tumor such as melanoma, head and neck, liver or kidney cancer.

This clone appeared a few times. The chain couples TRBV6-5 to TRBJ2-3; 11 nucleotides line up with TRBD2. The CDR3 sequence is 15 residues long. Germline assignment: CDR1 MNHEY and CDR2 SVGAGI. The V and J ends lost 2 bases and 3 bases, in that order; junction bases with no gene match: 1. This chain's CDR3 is CASSYRLAGTDTQYF. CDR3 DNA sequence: TGTGCCAGCAGTTACCGACTAGCGGGGACAGATACGCAGTATTTT.

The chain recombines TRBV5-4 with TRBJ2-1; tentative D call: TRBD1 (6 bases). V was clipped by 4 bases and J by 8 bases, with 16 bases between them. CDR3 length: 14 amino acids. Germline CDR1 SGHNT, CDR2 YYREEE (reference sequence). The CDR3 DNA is TGTGCCAGCAGCAATACGAATGCAGGGGATGAGCAGTTCTTC. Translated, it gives CASSNTNAGDEQFF.

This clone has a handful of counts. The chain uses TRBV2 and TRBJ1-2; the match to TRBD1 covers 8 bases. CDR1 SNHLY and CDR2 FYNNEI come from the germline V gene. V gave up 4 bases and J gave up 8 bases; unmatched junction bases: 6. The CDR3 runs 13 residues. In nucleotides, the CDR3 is TGTGCCAGCAGTGCGGACAGGGAGGGGGGCTACACCTTC. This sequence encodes CASSADREGGYTF.

The CDR3 region is CASSPPTGAKNTEAFF. CDR3 in DNA: TGTGCCAGCTCACCACCGACAGGGGCCAAGAACACTGAAGCTTTCTTT. This chain connects TRBV18 to TRBJ1-1; 8 bases line up with TRBD1. The CDR3 totals 16 residues. Trimming cost V 0 bases and J 1 base; bases outside gene matches: 4. Germline V gives CDR1 KGHSH, CDR2 LQKENI.

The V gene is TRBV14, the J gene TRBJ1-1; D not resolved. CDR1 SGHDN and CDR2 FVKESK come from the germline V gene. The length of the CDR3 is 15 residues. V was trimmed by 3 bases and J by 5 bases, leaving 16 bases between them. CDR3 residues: CASSHPGGVWTEAFF. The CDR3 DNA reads TGTGCCAGCAGCCACCCAGGTGGGGTGTGGACTGAAGCTTTCTTT. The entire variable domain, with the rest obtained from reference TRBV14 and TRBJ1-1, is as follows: EAGVTQFPSHSVIEKGQTVTLRCDPISGHDNLYWYRRVMGKEIKFLLHFVKESKQDESGMPNNRFLAERTGGTYSTLKVQPAELEDSGVYFCASSHPGGVWTEAFFGQGTRLTVV.

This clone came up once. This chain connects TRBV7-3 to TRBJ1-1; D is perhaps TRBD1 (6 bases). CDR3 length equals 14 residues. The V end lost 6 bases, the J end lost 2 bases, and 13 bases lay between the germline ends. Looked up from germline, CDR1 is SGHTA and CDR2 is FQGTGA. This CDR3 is CASSPGTYNTEAFF. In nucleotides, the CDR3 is TGTGCCAGCAGTCCAGGGACATATAACACTGAAGCTTTCTTT. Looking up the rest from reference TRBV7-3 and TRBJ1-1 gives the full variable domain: GAGVSQTPSNKVTEKGKYVELRCDPISGHTALYWYRQSLGQGPEFLIYFQGTGAADDSGLPNDRFFAVRPEGSVSTLKIQRTERGDSAVYLCASSPGTYNTEAFFGQGTRLTVV.

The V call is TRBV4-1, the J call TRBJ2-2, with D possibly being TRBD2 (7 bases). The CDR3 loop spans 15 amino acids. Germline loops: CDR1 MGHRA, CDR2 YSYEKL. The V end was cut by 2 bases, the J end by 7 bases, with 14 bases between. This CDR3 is CASSQTGGRFGELFF. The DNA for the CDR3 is TGCGCCAGCAGCCAAACCGGGGGGCGGTTCGGGGAGCTGTTTTTT.

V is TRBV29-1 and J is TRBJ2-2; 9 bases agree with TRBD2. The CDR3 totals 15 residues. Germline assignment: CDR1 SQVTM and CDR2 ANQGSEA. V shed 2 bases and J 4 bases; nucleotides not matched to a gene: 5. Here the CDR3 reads CSVEITSGFTGELFF. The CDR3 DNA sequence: TGCAGCGTTGAAATAACTAGCGGGTTCACCGGGGAGCTGTTTTTT.

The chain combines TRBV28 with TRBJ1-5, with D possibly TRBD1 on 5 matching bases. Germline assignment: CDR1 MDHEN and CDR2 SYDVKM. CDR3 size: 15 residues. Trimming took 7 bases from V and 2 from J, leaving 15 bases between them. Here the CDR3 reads CASNPRGVGNQPQHF. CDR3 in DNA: TGTGCCAGCAATCCTCGAGGGGTGGGCAATCAGCCCCAGCATTTT.

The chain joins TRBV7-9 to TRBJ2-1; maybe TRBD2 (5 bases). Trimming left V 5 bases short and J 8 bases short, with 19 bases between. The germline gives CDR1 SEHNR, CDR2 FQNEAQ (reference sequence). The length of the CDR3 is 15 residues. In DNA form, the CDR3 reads TGTGCCAGCAGCCGATATCAGGAACACGGGGATGAGCAGTTCTTC. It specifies CASSRYQEHGDEQFF.

The CDR3 loop is CASSQGLAGGQTQYF. CDR3 nucleotide sequence: TGTGCCAGCAGCCAGGGACTAGCGGGGGGGCAGACCCAGTACTTC. The chain couples TRBV11-2 to TRBJ2-5, with 16 bases lining up with TRBD2. Germline-derived CDR1 and CDR2 are SGHAT and FQNNGV. CDR3 length equals 15 residues. V was pared by 5 bases and J by 6 bases, with 3 bases of the junction left unmatched.

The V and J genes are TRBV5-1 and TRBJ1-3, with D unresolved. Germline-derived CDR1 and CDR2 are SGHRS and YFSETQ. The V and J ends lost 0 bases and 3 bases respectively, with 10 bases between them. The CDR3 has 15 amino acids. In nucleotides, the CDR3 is TGCGCCAGCAGCTTGGGGCATCTGCTTGGAAACACCATATATTTT. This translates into CASSLGHLLGNTIYF.

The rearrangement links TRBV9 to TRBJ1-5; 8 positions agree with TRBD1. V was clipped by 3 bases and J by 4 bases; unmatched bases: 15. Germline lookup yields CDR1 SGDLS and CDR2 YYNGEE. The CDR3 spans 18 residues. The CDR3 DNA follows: TGTGCCAGCAGCGCAGGGAGCTTGGGACAGGTCTTGAATCAGCCCCAGCATTTT. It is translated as CASSAGSLGQVLNQPQHF.

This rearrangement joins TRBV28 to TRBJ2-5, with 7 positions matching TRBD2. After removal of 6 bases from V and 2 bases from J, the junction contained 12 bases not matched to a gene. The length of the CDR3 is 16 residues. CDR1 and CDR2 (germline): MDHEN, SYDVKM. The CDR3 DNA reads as TGTGCCAGCAGAACAATCCCGGGACTAACGCAAGAGACCCAGTACTTC. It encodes CASRTIPGLTQETQYF. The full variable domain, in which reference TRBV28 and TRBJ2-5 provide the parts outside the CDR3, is DVKVTQSSRYLVKRTGEKVFLECVQDMDHENMFWYRQDPGLGLRLIYFSYDVKMKEKGDIPEGYSVSREKKERFSLILESASTNQTSMYLCASRTIPGLTQETQYFGPGTRLLVL.

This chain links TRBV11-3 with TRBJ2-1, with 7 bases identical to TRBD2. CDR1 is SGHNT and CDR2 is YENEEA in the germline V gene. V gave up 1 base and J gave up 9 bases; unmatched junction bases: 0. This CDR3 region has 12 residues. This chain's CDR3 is CASSLGGGEQFF. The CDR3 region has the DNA TGTGCCAGCAGCTTAGGGGGGGGTGAGCAGTTCTTC.

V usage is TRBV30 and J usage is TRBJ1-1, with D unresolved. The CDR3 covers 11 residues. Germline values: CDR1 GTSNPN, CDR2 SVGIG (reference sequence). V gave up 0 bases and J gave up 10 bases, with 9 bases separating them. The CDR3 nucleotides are TGTGCCTGGAGTGTTGGGCTAGGAGCTTTCTTT. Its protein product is CAWSVGLGAFF.

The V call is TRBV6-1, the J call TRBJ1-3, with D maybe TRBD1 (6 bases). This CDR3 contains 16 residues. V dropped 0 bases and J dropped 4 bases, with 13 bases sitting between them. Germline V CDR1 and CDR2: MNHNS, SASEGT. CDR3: CASSEASGARGNTIYF. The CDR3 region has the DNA TGTGCCAGCAGTGAAGCGTCGGGGGCGCGGGGAAACACCATATATTTT.

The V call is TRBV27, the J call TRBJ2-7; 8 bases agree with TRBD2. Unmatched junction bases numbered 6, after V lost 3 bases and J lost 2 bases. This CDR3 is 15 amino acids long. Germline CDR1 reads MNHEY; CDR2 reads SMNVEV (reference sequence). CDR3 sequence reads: CASSFGGGPTYEQYF. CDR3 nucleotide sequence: TGTGCCAGCAGTTTTGGCGGGGGGCCAACCTACGAGCAGTACTTC.

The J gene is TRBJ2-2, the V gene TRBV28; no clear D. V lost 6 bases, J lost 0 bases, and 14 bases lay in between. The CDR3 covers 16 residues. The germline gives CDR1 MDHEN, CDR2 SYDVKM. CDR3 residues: CASRLTGPANTGELFF. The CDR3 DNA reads TGTGCCAGCAGGCTGACGGGCCCCGCGAACACCGGGGAGCTGTTTTTT.

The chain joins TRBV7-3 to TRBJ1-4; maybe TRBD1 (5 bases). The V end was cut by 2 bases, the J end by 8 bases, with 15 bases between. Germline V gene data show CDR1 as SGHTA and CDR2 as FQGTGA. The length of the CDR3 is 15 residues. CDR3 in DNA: TGTGCCAGCAGCTTAGAGGCAGGGCTCCGAGAAAAACTGTTTTTT. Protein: CASSLEAGLREKLFF.

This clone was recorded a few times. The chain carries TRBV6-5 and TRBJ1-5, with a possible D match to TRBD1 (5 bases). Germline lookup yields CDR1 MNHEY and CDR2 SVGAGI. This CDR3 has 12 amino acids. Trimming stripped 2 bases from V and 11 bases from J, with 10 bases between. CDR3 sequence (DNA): TGTGCCAGCAGTTACCTGGGGGGGGCCCAGCATTTT. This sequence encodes CASSYLGGAQHF.

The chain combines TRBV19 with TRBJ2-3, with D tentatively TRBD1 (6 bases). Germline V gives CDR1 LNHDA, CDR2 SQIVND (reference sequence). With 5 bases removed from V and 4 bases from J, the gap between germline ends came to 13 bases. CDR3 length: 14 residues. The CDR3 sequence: CASSPRTASDTQYF. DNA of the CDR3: TGTGCCAGTAGTCCCCGGACAGCATCAGATACGCAGTATTTT.

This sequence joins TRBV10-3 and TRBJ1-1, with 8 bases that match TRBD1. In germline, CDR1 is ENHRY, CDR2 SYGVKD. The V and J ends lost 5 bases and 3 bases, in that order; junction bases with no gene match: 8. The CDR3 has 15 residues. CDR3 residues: CAISMDRVGDTEAFF. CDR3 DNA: TGTGCCATCAGTATGGACAGGGTTGGGGACACTGAAGCTTTCTTT.

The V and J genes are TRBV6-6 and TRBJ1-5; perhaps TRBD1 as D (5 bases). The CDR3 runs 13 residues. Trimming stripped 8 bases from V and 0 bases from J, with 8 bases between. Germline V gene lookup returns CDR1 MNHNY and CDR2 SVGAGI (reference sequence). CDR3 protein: CASGGNSNQPQHF. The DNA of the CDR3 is TGTGCCAGCGGGGGGAATAGCAATCAGCCCCAGCATTTT.

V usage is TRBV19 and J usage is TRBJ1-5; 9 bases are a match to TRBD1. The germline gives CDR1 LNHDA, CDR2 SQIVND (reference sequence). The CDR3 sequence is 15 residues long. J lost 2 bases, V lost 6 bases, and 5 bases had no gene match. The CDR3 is CASRIQGAGNQPQHF. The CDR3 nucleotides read TGTGCCAGTAGGATACAGGGGGCAGGCAATCAGCCCCAGCATTTT.

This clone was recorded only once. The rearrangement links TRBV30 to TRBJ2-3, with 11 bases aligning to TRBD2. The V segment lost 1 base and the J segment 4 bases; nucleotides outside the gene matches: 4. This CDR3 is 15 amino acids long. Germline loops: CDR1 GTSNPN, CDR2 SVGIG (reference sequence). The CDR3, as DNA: TGTGCCTGGAGTGCACTAGCGGGAGTACCAGATACGCAGTATTTT. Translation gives CAWSALAGVPDTQYF.